This TCR beta chain came from a study of identical twins. Each cDNA held unique molecular identifiers, and template switching gave it a universal primer site. TCRdb ran MiXCR on the 5' RACE reads and lists one entry per CDR3 protein. In the table there are approximately 700,000 distinct CDR3 sequences, 5.5% to 6.5% of which are singletons. This clonotype was recorded a few times. V gave up 2 bases and J gave up 7 bases, with 15 bases separating them. This CDR3 has 14 residues. Germline assignment: CDR1 DFQATT and CDR2 SNEGSKA (reference sequence). The TCR originated in a man in his late teens or twenties in good health. The chain links TRBV20-1 to TRBJ2-4, with D perhaps given as TRBD1 or TRBD2 (6 bases each). The sequencing input was naive T cells sorted from blood. The CDR3 reads CSARLGAEGNIQYF. DNA of the CDR3: TGCAGTGCTAGATTGGGGGCGGAGGGGAACATTCAGTACTTC.